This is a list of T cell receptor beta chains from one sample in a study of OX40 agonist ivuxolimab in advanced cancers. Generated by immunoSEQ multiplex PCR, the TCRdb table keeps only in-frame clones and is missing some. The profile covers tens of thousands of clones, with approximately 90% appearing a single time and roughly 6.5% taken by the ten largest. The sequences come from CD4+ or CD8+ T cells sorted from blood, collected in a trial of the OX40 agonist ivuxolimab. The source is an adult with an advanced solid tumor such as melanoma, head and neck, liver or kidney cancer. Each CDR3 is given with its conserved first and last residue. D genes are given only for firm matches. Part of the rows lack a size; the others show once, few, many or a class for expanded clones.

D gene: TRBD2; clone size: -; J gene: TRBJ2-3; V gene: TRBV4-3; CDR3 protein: CASSQAPGLVVADTQYF; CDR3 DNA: TGCGCCAGCAGCCAAGCCCCGGGACTAGTTGTTGCAGATACGCAGTATTTT
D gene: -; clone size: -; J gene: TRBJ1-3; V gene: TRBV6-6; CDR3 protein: CASIESGNTIYF; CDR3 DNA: TGTGCCAGCATTGAGTCTGGAAACACCATATATTTT
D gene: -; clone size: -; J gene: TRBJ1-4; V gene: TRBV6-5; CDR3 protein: CASRQSVGLNEKLFF; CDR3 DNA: TGTGCCAGCAGACAAAGTGTGGGCCTAAATGAAAAACTGTTTTTT
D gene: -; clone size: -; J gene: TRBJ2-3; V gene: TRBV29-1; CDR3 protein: CSVGTGAVTDTQYF; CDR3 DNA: TGCAGCGTTGGTACAGGAGCGGTCACAGATACGCAGTATTTT
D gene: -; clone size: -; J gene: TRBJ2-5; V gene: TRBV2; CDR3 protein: CASSESGLQETQYF; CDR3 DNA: TGTGCCAGCAGTGAGTCAGGGCTTCAAGAGACCCAGTACTTC
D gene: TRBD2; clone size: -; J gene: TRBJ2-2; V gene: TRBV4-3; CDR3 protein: CASSHKREGSTGELFF; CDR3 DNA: TGCGCCAGCAGCCATAAGCGGGAGGGTTCCACCGGGGAGCTGTTTTTT
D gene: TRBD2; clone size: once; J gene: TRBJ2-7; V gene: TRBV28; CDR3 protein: CASSLIWTSGTSSYEQYF; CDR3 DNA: TGTGCCAGCAGCCTTATTTGGACTAGCGGTACTAGCTCCTACGAGCAGTACTTC
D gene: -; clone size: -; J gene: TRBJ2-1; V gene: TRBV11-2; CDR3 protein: CASSPLGNEQFF; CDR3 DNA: TGTGCCAGCAGCCCACTCGGCAATGAGCAGTTCTTC
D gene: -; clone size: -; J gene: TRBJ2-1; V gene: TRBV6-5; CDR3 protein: CASRDGHNEQFF; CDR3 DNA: TGTGCCAGCCGGGACGGTCACAATGAGCAGTTCTTC
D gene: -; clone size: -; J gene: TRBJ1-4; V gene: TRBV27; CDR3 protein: CASSLVRETGNEKLFF; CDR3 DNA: TGTGCCAGCAGTTTGGTGCGCGAAACGGGTAATGAAAAACTGTTTTTT
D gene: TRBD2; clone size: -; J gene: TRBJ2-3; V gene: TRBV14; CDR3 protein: CASSRTSGRGDTQYF; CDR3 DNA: TGTGCCAGCAGTCGGACTAGCGGACGTGGGGATACGCAGTATTTT
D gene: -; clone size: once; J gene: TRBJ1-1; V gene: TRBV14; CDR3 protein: CASSPFTMNTEAFF; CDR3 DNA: TGTGCCAGCAGCCCGTTTACTATGAACACTGAAGCTTTCTTT
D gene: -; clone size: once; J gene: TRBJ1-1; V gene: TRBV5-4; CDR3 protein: CASSATGRTEAFF; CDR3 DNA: TGTGCCAGCAGCGCAACAGGGAGAACTGAAGCTTTCTTT
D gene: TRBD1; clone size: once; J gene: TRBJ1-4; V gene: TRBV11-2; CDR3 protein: CASSLTGANEKLFF; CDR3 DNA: TGTGCCAGCAGCTTGACAGGGGCCAATGAAAAACTGTTTTTT
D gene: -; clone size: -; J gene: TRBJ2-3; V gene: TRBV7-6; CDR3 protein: CASSLEPTPGTDTQYF; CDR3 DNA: TGTGCCAGCAGCTTAGAGCCCACCCCGGGCACAGATACGCAGTATTTT
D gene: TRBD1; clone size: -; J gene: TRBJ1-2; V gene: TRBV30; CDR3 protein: CAWSDETGKNYGYTF; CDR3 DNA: TGTGCCTGGAGTGATGAGACAGGGAAGAACTATGGCTACACCTTC
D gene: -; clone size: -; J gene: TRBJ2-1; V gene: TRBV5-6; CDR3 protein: CASSLGLLSVGNEQFF; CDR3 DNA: TGTGCCAGCAGCTTGGGATTGCTTAGCGTCGGGAATGAGCAGTTCTTC
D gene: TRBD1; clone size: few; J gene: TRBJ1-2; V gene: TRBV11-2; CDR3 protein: CASSLGGGQVPLSYGYTF; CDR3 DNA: TGTGCCAGCAGCTTAGGGGGGGGACAGGTGCCCCTTTCCTATGGCTACACCTTC
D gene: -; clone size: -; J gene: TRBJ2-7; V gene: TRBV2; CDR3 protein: CASSLYEQYF; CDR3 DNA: TGTGCCAGCAGTCTATACGAGCAGTACTTC
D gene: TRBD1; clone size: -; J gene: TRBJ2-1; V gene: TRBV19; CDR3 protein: CASSTGQGLDEQFF; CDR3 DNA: TGTGCCAGTAGTACCGGACAGGGTCTGGATGAGCAGTTCTTC
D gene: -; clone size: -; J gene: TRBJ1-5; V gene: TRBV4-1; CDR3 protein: CASSQEERRQPQHF; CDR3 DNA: TGCGCCAGCAGCCAAGAGGAACGGAGGCAGCCCCAGCATTTT
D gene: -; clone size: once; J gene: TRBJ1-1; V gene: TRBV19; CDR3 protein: CASSIFGNTEAFF; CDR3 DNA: TGTGCCAGTAGTATTTTCGGTAATACTGAAGCTTTCTTT
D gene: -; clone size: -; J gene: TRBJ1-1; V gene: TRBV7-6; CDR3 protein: CASSLGPGFDTEAFF; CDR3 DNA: TGTGCCAGCAGCTTAGGACCAGGGTTTGACACTGAAGCTTTCTTT
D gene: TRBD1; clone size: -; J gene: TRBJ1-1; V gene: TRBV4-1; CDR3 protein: CASSPQGAQTEAFF; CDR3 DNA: TGCGCCAGCAGCCCACAGGGGGCGCAGACTGAAGCTTTCTTT
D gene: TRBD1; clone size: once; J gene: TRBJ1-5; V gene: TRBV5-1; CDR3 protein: CASSLTGGNQPQHF; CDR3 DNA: TGCGCCAGCAGCTTGACAGGGGGCAATCAGCCCCAGCATTTT
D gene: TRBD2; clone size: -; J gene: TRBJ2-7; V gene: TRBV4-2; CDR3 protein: CASSHLAGVNYEQYF; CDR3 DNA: TGTGCCAGCAGCCACCTAGCGGGAGTTAACTACGAGCAGTACTTC
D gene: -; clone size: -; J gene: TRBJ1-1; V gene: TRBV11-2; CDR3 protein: CASTLPGVNTEAFF; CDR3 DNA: TGTGCCAGCACTCTCCCGGGGGTGAACACTGAAGCTTTCTTT
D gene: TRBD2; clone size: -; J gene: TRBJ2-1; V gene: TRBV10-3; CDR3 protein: CATAGLAGALSYNEQFF; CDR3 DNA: TGTGCCACCGCCGGGTTAGCGGGAGCCCTCTCCTACAATGAGCAGTTCTTC
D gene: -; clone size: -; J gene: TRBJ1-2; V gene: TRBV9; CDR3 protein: CASSVNSGNYGYTF; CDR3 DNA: TGTGCCAGCAGCGTAAACAGCGGTAACTATGGCTACACCTTC
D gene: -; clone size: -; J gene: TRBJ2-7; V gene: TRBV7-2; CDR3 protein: CASSFREFAYEQYF; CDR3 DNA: TGTGCCAGCAGCTTCAGGGAATTTGCCTACGAGCAGTACTTC
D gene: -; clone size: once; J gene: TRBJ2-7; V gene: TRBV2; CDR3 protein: CASSPFPGQNYEQYF; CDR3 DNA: TGTGCCAGCAGTCCTTTCCCGGGACAAAACTACGAGCAGTACTTC
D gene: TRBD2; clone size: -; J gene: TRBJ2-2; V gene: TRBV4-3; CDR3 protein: CASSQDWGGANTGELFF; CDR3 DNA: TGCGCCAGCAGCCAAGATTGGGGAGGGGCGAACACCGGGGAGCTGTTTTTT
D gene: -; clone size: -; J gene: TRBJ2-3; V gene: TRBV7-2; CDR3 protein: CASSAPSTDTQYF; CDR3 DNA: TGTGCCAGCAGCGCCCCGAGCACAGATACGCAGTATTTT
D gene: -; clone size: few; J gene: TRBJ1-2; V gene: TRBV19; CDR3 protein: CASSVLGEGYTF; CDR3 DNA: TGTGCCAGTAGCGTTCTCGGAGAAGGCTACACCTTC
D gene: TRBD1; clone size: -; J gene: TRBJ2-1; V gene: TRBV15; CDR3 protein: CATSRDRWTGAFF; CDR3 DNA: TGTGCCACCAGCAGAGATCGGTGGACAGGGGCGTTCTTC
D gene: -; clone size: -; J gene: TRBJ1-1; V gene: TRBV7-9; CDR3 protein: CASSQGRAGRNTEAFF; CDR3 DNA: TGTGCCAGCAGCCAAGGAAGAGCCGGGAGGAACACTGAAGCTTTCTTT